The next 32 T cell receptor beta chains were all read from a single sample in a study of T cell responses to AZD1222 COVID-19 vaccine. Measured with immunoSEQ multiplex PCR; TCRdb has only the in-frame clones, and not every one. The sample contains around 80,000 clones, 85% to 95% of which appear only once. The source material was peripheral blood, sampled on day 0 of AZD1222 vaccination. The receptors were sampled from an adult in good health.

This rearrangement joins TRBV2 to TRBJ2-5, with TRBD2 matching 7 bases. The CDR3 loop spans 11 amino acids. Germline-derived CDR1 and CDR2 are SNHLY and FYNNEI. Trimming removed 11 bases from V and 3 bases from J; junction bases left unmatched: 3. CDR3 sequence: CAGRGEETQYF. CDR3 bases: TGTGCCGGCCGGGGGGAAGAGACCCAGTACTTC.

The genes are TRBV6-6 and TRBJ2-2, with 7 nucleotides matching TRBD2. The CDR3 has 15 amino acids. J lost 5 bases, V lost 6 bases, and 9 bases had no gene match. The germline CDR1 and CDR2 sequences are MNHNY and SVGAGI (reference sequence). CDR3 amino acids: CASSETGGLTGELFF. As DNA, the CDR3 is TGTGCCAGCAGCGAGACGGGGGGTTTGACCGGGGAGCTGTTTTTT.

This chain links TRBV5-8 with TRBJ2-7; perhaps TRBD1 as D (5 bases). The CDR3 covers 15 residues. V was pared by 1 base and J by 1 base, with 12 bases between. In germline, CDR1 is SGHTS, CDR2 YDEGEE. This chain's CDR3 is CASSLFSAGSYEQYF. The CDR3 DNA reads TGTGCCAGCAGCTTGTTCTCGGCAGGGTCCTACGAGCAGTACTTC.

This clone was found once. The rearrangement uses TRBV28 and TRBJ2-2; D might be TRBD2 (6 bases). V was trimmed by 6 bases and J by 4 bases, leaving 18 bases between them. The CDR3 covers 16 residues. Germline V lookup: CDR1 MDHEN, CDR2 SYDVKM. The CDR3 region is CASRRDLTAGTGELFF. For the CDR3, the DNA is TGTGCCAGCAGGAGGGACTTAACAGCCGGCACCGGGGAGCTGTTTTTT.

This clone has only one observation. The chain uses TRBV28 and TRBJ1-1, with TRBD1 matching over 10 bases. CDR1 is MDHEN, CDR2 SYDVKM, per germline. The CDR3 consists of 13 residues. Trimming took 8 bases from V and 4 from J; bases not matched to a gene: 4. CDR3: CASGRQGATEAFF. CDR3 sequence (DNA): TGTGCCAGCGGAAGACAGGGGGCCACTGAAGCTTTCTTT.

This chain links TRBV5-1 with TRBJ2-5, with D perhaps TRBD2 (6 bases). The V and J ends lost 4 bases and 2 bases respectively, with 18 bases between them. CDR3 length equals 16 residues. In germline, CDR1 is SGHRS, CDR2 YFSETQ. CDR3: CASSPTKAGSQETQYF. The CDR3 DNA follows: TGCGCCAGCAGCCCCACTAAGGCGGGGAGTCAAGAGACCCAGTACTTC.

This chain links TRBV5-5 with TRBJ1-1, with 9 bases lining up with TRBD1. V gave up 5 bases and J gave up 6 bases; unmatched junction bases: 8. The germline gives CDR1 SGHKS, CDR2 YYEKEE (reference sequence). There are 14 residues in the CDR3. CDR3 amino acids: CASSRPGQGSEAFF. In DNA form, the CDR3 reads TGTGCCAGCAGTAGACCGGGACAGGGATCTGAAGCTTTCTTT.

The chain carries TRBV7-9 and TRBJ1-1; D is uncertain. This CDR3 is built from 15 residues. V lost 0 bases to trimming and J lost 1 base, with 9 bases between them. CDR1 and CDR2 from the germline V gene are SEHNR and FQNEAQ (reference sequence). The CDR3 region has the DNA TGTGCCAGCAGCTTAGCGGTGGCAGAGAACACTGAAGCTTTCTTT. It translates to CASSLAVAENTEAFF.

The CDR3 spells CAWSGRGIEAFF. The CDR3 region has the DNA TGTGCCTGGAGTGGAAGGGGTATCGAAGCTTTCTTT. The gene calls are TRBV30 and TRBJ1-1; the D gene is possibly TRBD1 (5 bases). From germline, CDR1 is GTSNPN and CDR2 SVGIG (reference sequence). The CDR3 has 12 residues. Trimming took off 1 base at V and 8 bases at J, with 11 bases between the two ends.

This rearrangement joins TRBV18 to TRBJ1-3, with D possibly being TRBD1 (6 bases). CDR1 and CDR2 (germline): KGHSH, LQKENI. This CDR3 is built from 16 residues. Trimming cost V 3 bases and J 3 bases, with 15 bases left between them. This CDR3 reads CASSPIHGTHGNTIYF. The CDR3, as DNA: TGTGCCAGCTCACCTATTCACGGGACACATGGAAACACCATATATTTT.

This chain uses TRBV27 with TRBJ1-2; 7 nucleotides align to TRBD1. The V segment lost 4 bases and the J segment 7 bases; nucleotides outside the gene matches: 6. Germline V gene lookup returns CDR1 MNHEY and CDR2 SMNVEV (reference sequence). The CDR3 extends over 13 amino acids. This CDR3 is CASSSTRDSGYTF. Written as DNA, the CDR3 is TGTGCCAGCAGTTCCACTCGGGACAGTGGCTACACCTTC.

The J gene is TRBJ1-2, the V gene TRBV19; D might be TRBD1 (5 bases). CDR1 is LNHDA, CDR2 SQIVND, per germline (reference sequence). CDR3 length equals 15 residues. Trimming cost V 10 bases and J 4 bases, with 22 bases left between them. The CDR3 protein is CATQAGRGGGYGYTF. CDR3 in DNA: TGTGCCACACAAGCCGGACGGGGTGGGGGCTATGGCTACACCTTC.

This sequence joins TRBV24-1 and TRBJ2-1, with 14 bases aligning to TRBD2. Unmatched junction bases numbered 8, after V lost 3 bases and J lost 8 bases. The CDR3 contains 17 residues. Germline values: CDR1 KGHDR, CDR2 SFDVKD. Written as DNA, the CDR3 is TGTGCCACCAGTGATGTGACTAGCGGGGGGGCCTGGGATGAGCAGTTCTTC. This encodes CATSDVTSGGAWDEQFF.

The V call is TRBV27, the J call TRBJ1-5; no firm D call. V lost 6 bases, J lost 1 base, and 10 bases lay in between. This CDR3 is built from 14 residues. From germline, CDR1 is MNHEY and CDR2 SMNVEV (reference sequence). In DNA form, the CDR3 reads TGTGCCAGCAGGCTCGGGGAGAGCAATCAGCCCCAGCATTTT. Its protein product is CASRLGESNQPQHF.

The chain links TRBV2 to TRBJ2-5, with 8 positions matching TRBD1. CDR3 length equals 15 residues. V dropped 7 bases and J dropped 2; count of bases not matched to a gene: 9. Germline-derived CDR1 and CDR2 are SNHLY and FYNNEI. This chain's CDR3 is CASNPPRTGQETQYF. CDR3 DNA: TGTGCCAGCAACCCCCCTCGGACAGGGCAAGAGACCCAGTACTTC.

This chain's CDR3 is CASSGTSGDTDTQYF. DNA of the CDR3: TGCGCCAGCAGTGGGACTAGCGGGGATACAGATACGCAGTATTTT. This chain links TRBV4-3 with TRBJ2-3; 13 bases map to TRBD2. In germline, CDR1 is LGHNA, CDR2 YSLEER. The CDR3 covers 15 residues. The V and J ends lost 6 bases and 3 bases, in that order; junction bases with no gene match: 3.

J is TRBJ1-1 and V is TRBV4-2; 9 bases are shared with TRBD1. The germline V gene has CDR1 LGHNA and CDR2 YNFKEQ. The V and J ends lost 3 bases and 5 bases, in that order; junction bases with no gene match: 10. The CDR3 covers 16 residues. CDR3 coding DNA: TGTGCCAGCAGCCAGGAACCTACAGGGGGCGGGACTGAAGCTTTCTTT. Its protein is CASSQEPTGGGTEAFF.

This chain uses TRBV6-5 with TRBJ1-1, with D unclear. The germline V gene has CDR1 MNHEY and CDR2 SVGAGI. V gave up 0 bases and J gave up 9 bases, with 14 bases separating them. The CDR3 extends over 14 amino acids. CDR3 sequence reads: CASSYSVWGNKAFF. The DNA for the CDR3 is TGTGCCAGCAGTTACTCCGTTTGGGGAAATAAAGCTTTCTTT.

J is TRBJ2-1 and V is TRBV27, with D possibly being TRBD1 or TRBD2 (5 bases each). The CDR3 has 14 residues. V was trimmed by 8 bases and J by 3 bases, leaving 14 bases between them. CDR1 and CDR2 (germline): MNHEY, SMNVEV (reference sequence). Written as DNA, the CDR3 is TGTGCCAGCCCAGGGAGCCCCATCTACAATGAGCAGTTCTTC. Encoded protein: CASPGSPIYNEQFF.

CDR3 sequence: CASSEYAGNVAGNTIYF. DNA for the CDR3: TGTGCCAGCAGTGAATATGCAGGGAATGTTGCTGGAAACACCATATATTTT. The chain employs TRBV2 and TRBJ1-3; possible D gene TRBD1, 5 bases. The CDR3 has 17 residues. The germline V gene has CDR1 SNHLY and CDR2 FYNNEI. V was cut by 2 bases and J by 2 bases, with 16 bases left in between.

The chain carries TRBV6-5 and TRBJ1-1; D gene unclear. Deletions cut 6 bases from V and 5 bases from J, with 16 bases between. CDR1 is MNHEY, CDR2 SVGAGI, per germline. The CDR3 sequence is 14 residues long. The CDR3 DNA reads as TGTGCCAGCAGCCTCCGAGAGATGGGGACTGAAGCTTTCTTT. This codes for CASSLREMGTEAFF.

The chain links TRBV18 to TRBJ1-5; D is unclear. CDR1 KGHSH and CDR2 LQKENI come from the germline V gene. The CDR3 runs 15 residues. The V end was cut by 6 bases, the J end by 1 base, with 13 bases between. The CDR3 sequence: CASSKMPGSNQPQHF. The CDR3 DNA follows: TGTGCCAGCTCCAAGATGCCGGGGAGCAATCAGCCCCAGCATTTT.

The rearrangement uses TRBV30 and TRBJ1-1; D gene ambiguous. The V gene lost 3 bases and the J gene lost 11 bases, with 13 bases spanning the gap. The CDR3 totals 11 residues. Germline values: CDR1 GTSNPN, CDR2 SVGIG (reference sequence). CDR3 DNA: TGTGCCTGGAGGTGGAGGGCAGAGGCTTTCTTT. Protein sequence: CAWRWRAEAFF.

The chain combines TRBV5-1 with TRBJ2-1, with D hard to call. This CDR3 has 11 amino acids. Trimming left V 0 bases short and J 9 bases short, with 4 bases between. CDR1 is SGHRS, CDR2 YFSETQ, per germline. The CDR3 DNA reads as TGCGCCAGCAGCTTGGGGACTGAGCAGTTCTTC. This codes for CASSLGTEQFF.

This sequence joins TRBV12-3 or TRBV12-4 and TRBJ2-4; D is unclear. The CDR3 covers 13 residues. V dropped 4 bases and J dropped 7 bases, with 11 bases sitting between them. Here the CDR3 reads CASSSQLGNIQYF. For the CDR3, the DNA is TGTGCCAGCAGTTCGCAGCTAGGGAACATTCAGTACTTC.

The chain has TRBV7-6 and TRBJ2-6; D gene ambiguous. The V and J ends lost 3 bases and 0 bases respectively, with 18 bases between them. This CDR3 is 19 amino acids long. Germline assignment: CDR1 SGHVS and CDR2 FNYEAQ. The CDR3 sequence: CASSFRTNLFDSGANVLTF. Written as DNA, the CDR3 is TGTGCCAGCAGCTTTCGAACGAACCTCTTCGACTCTGGGGCCAACGTCCTGACTTTC.

The chain has TRBV7-9 and TRBJ2-1; D is possibly TRBD1 (6 bases). Germline CDR1 reads SEHNR; CDR2 reads FQNEAQ (reference sequence). The CDR3 has 14 amino acids. Trimming cost V 5 bases and J 8 bases, with 16 bases left between them. CDR3 DNA sequence: TGTGCCAGCAGCATCGGGACACACGACGATGAGCAGTTCTTC. Protein product: CASSIGTHDDEQFF.

The chain employs TRBV9 and TRBJ1-3; the D is unclear. V was cut by 4 bases and J by 3 bases, with 8 bases left in between. The germline V gene has CDR1 SGDLS and CDR2 YYNGEE. This CDR3 comprises 13 residues. CDR3 DNA sequence: TGTGCCAGCAGCCCTCACCGTGGAAACACCATATATTTT. Residues: CASSPHRGNTIYF.

The chain joins TRBV18 to TRBJ2-2; tentative D call: TRBD1 (6 bases). The V gene lost 3 bases and the J gene lost 3 bases, with 20 bases spanning the gap. Germline loops: CDR1 KGHSH, CDR2 LQKENI. This CDR3 is built from 18 residues. In nucleotides, the CDR3 is TGTGCCAGCTCACCCCTTCGTTGGGGGCCGGTTGACACCGGGGAGCTGTTTTTT. It translates to CASSPLRWGPVDTGELFF.

This chain links TRBV19 with TRBJ2-3; the D gene is possibly TRBD2 (5 bases). Germline V CDR1 and CDR2: LNHDA, SQIVND (reference sequence). This CDR3 has 16 amino acids. V dropped 1 base and J dropped 1 base, with 12 bases sitting between them. The CDR3: CASSIGVGRGTDTQYF. The CDR3 DNA reads as TGTGCCAGTAGTATAGGGGTTGGGCGGGGCACAGATACGCAGTATTTT.

The chain combines TRBV19 with TRBJ1-1; 9 bases align to TRBD1. With 3 bases clipped from V and 10 bases from J, the junction kept 15 bases outside the gene matches. This CDR3 is built from 16 residues. CDR1 LNHDA and CDR2 SQIVND come from the germline V gene (reference sequence). This CDR3 is CASSMSGTGYLMRAFF. The CDR3 DNA is TGTGCCAGTAGTATGTCCGGGACAGGGTATCTTATGAGAGCTTTCTTT.

The CDR3 here is CASRGGAGGYTF. The DNA for the CDR3 is TGTGCCAGCAGAGGGGGGGCAGGTGGCTACACCTTC. The chain is built from TRBV27 and TRBJ1-2; D is perhaps TRBD1 (6 bases). Germline V gives CDR1 MNHEY, CDR2 SMNVEV (reference sequence). The ends were cut back, 6 bases at V and 7 bases at J, with 12 bases in the middle. The length of the CDR3 is 12 residues.